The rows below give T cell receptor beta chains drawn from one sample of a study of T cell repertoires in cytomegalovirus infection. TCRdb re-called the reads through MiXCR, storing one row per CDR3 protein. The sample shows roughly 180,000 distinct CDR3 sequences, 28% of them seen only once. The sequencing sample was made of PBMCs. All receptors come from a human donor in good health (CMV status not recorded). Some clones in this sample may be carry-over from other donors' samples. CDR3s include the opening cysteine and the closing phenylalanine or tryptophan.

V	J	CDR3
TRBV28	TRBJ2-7	CASSYLSNEQYF
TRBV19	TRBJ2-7	CASSRAGTLTYEQYF
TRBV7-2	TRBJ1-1	CASSLEGQDLTEAFF
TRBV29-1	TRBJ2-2	CSVDESTGNTGELFF
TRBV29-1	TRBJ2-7	CSVEYRADYSYEQYF
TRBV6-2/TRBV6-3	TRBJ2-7	CASSNRVSYEQYF
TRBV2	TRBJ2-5	CASSERGRETQYF
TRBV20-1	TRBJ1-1	CSARGAEGPSTEAFF
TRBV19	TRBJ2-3	CASSHGGANTPYF
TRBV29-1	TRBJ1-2	CSVAGGDYGYTF
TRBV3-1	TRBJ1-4	CASSQGWGQGGLFF
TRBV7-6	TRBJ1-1	CASSPQATEAFF
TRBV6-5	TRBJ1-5	CASKEGLYSNQPQHF
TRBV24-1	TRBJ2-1	CATSDPQGYNEQFF
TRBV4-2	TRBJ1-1	CASSRRQGEANTEAFF
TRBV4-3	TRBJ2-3	CASSPAQGARITDTQYF
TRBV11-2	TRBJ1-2	CATQGDRHSGYTF
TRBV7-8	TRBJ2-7	CASSPRDRGTYEQYF
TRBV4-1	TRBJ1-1	CASSQLGQGAEAFF
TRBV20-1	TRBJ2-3	CSAPRGLAGTTDTQYF
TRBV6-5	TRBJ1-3	CASRPGSGNTIYF
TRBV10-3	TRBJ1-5	CAISESGGNNQPQHF
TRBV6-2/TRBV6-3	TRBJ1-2	CASSYIGGSKTNYGYTF
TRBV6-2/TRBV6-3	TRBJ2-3	CASSAAAPDTQYF
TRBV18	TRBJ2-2	CASSGTLNTGELFF
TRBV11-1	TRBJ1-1	CASSLYREGTEAFF
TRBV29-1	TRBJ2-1	CSVANHYNEQFF
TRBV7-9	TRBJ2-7	CASSLGEQYF
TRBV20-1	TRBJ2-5	CSARDPAGRKETQYF
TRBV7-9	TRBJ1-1	CASMSSNTATWEAFF
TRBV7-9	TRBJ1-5	CASSLATGTGKSQPQHF
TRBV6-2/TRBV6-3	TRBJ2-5	CASSYLLAGNQETQYF
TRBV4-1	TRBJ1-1	CASSPALGGMNTEAFF
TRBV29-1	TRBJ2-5	CSVGDDETQYF
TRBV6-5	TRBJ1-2	CASSRDDNYGYTF
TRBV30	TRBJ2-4	CAWSLVAKNIQYF
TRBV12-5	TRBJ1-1	CASGPGVEAFF
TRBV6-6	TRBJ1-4	CASSYRAGVEKLFF
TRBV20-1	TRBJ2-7	CSVSRAAGTTYEQYF
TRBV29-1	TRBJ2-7	CSVKVGGVTYEQYF
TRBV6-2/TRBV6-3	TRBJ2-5	CASSYSGGQETQYF
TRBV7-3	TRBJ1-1	CASSLTAGKEAFF